Below, 14 T cell receptor beta chains from the same sample are listed, as sequenced in a study of T cell responses to AZD1222 COVID-19 vaccine. Assay used: immunoSEQ multiplex PCR; TCRdb lists only in-frame clones, some missing. In the table there are nearly 110,000 clones, roughly 90% of which are singletons. This specimen was peripheral blood, taken 28 days after the second AZD1222 dose. Receptors originate from an adult who received the AZD1222 COVID-19 vaccine.

The chain carries TRBV5-6 and TRBJ2-5; unclear D gene. CDR1 and CDR2 (germline): SGHDT, YYEEEE. V lost 2 bases, J lost 4 bases, and 6 bases lay in between. The length of the CDR3 is 12 residues. The CDR3 sequence: CASSLTLETQYF. The CDR3 region has the DNA TGTGCCAGCAGCTTAACCTTAGAGACCCAGTACTTC.

The rearrangement joins TRBV30 to TRBJ1-6, with a possible D match to TRBD1 (5 bases). V lost 2 bases and J 1 base, leaving 12 bases between the germline ends. The CDR3 runs to 16 residues. Germline CDR1 and CDR2: GTSNPN and SVGIG (reference sequence). DNA of the CDR3: TGTGCCTGGAGTCGTTCCGGGGCTTCCTATAATTCACCCCTCCACTTT. Translated, it gives CAWSRSGASYNSPLHF.

The rearrangement joins TRBV29-1 to TRBJ1-2; D is possibly TRBD1 (5 bases). The CDR3 runs 14 residues. V was pared by 4 bases and J by 8 bases, with 20 bases between. Per germline, CDR1 SQVTM and CDR2 ANQGSEA. The CDR3 DNA follows: TGCAGCGTTGGATTCCGACAGTTCCTCGGCGGCTACACCTTC. Amino acids: CSVGFRQFLGGYTF.

The chain joins TRBV7-5 to TRBJ1-2; the table's D call, TRBD1, was not checked against the DNA. TRBV7-5 counts as a pseudogene. This CDR3 has 15 residues. CDR3: CARSARDSANYGYTF. The CDR3 DNA reads TGTGCCAGAAGCGCCCGGGACAGCGCTAACTATGGCTACACCTTC.

In its sample, this clone was seen once. V and J are TRBV10-3 and TRBJ2-1; the D call may be TRBD1 or TRBD2 (6 bases each). Trimming left V 4 bases short and J 6 bases short, with 25 bases between. CDR3 length: 18 amino acids. The germline V gene has CDR1 ENHRY and CDR2 SYGVKD. As DNA, the CDR3 is TGTGCCATCAGTGGGGGAGGTTCGGGGGCGACTCCAAGCAATGAGCAGTTCTTC. It codes for CAISGGGSGATPSNEQFF.

The chain couples TRBV13 to TRBJ1-4; D is ambiguous. Germline V gene sequence: CDR1 PRHDT, CDR2 FYEKMQ (reference sequence). The CDR3 loop spans 14 amino acids. Trimming removed 2 bases from V and 3 bases from J, with 7 bases in between. In DNA form, the CDR3 reads TGTGCCAGCAGCTTAAAGGCACCTAATGAAAAACTGTTTTTT. Translation gives CASSLKAPNEKLFF. The full variable domain, completed using reference TRBV13 and TRBJ1-4, is AAGVIQSPRHLIKEKRETATLKCYPIPRHDTVYWYQQGPGQDPQFLISFYEKMQSDKGSIPDRFSAQQFSDYHSELNMSSLELGDSALYFCASSLKAPNEKLFFGSGTQLSVL.

The chain joins TRBV15 to TRBJ2-6, with TRBD1 as a possible D gene (6 bases). Trimming shortened V by 2 bases and J by 6 bases, and 8 bases separated the two germline ends. The CDR3 is 14 amino acids. CDR1 LNHNV and CDR2 YYDKDF come from the germline V gene (reference sequence). The CDR3 sequence is CATSRRDKANVLTF. CDR3 sequence (DNA): TGTGCCACCAGCAGAAGGGACAAGGCCAACGTCCTGACTTTC.

This chain connects TRBV3-1 (or the pseudogene TRBV3-2) to TRBJ1-2; D unresolved. The germline V and J ends were trimmed by 1 base and 3 bases, with 9 bases remaining between them. This CDR3 region has 14 residues. In germline, CDR1 is LGHDT, CDR2 YNNKEL (reference sequence). The CDR3 DNA sequence: TGTGCCAGCAGCCAAGTAGGGATCGACTATGGCTACACCTTC. Amino acids: CASSQVGIDYGYTF.

The gene calls are TRBV12-5 and TRBJ2-1; 7 nucleotides agree with TRBD1. There are 18 residues in the CDR3. V trimming: 6 bases; J trimming: 2 bases; junction bases outside the gene matches: 16. Germline-derived CDR1 and CDR2 are LGHNT and FRNRAP. The CDR3 loop is CASGQDRALTQTYNEQFF. DNA for the CDR3: TGTGCTAGTGGCCAAGACAGGGCCTTAACTCAAACCTACAATGAGCAGTTCTTC.

This chain connects TRBV3-1 (or the pseudogene TRBV3-2) to TRBJ2-2; 12 nucleotides match TRBD2. This CDR3 has 17 residues. Trimming at V came to 1 base and at J to 3 bases, leaving 3 bases not matched to a gene. Germline V lookup: CDR1 LGHDT, CDR2 YNNKEL (reference sequence). The CDR3 sequence is CASSQVLAGGHTGELFF. The CDR3 DNA follows: TGTGCCAGCAGCCAAGTACTAGCGGGAGGACACACCGGGGAGCTGTTTTTT.

V gene TRBV28 combines with J gene TRBJ2-7; TRBD1 matches at 7 bases. CDR3 size: 12 residues. Germline V gene data show CDR1 as MDHEN and CDR2 as SYDVKM. The V and J ends lost 8 bases and 4 bases, in that order; junction bases with no gene match: 5. The CDR3 coding sequence is TGTGCCAGCGGACAGGCGAGGTACGAGCAGTACTTC. Its translation: CASGQARYEQYF.

The CDR3 DNA reads as TGTGCCAGCAGTCGCAGTACAGGGGCGGTCACCGGGGAGCTGTTTTTT. It codes for CASSRSTGAVTGELFF. The genes are TRBV2 and TRBJ2-2, with 7 bases matching TRBD1. CDR3 length: 16 residues. Germline V CDR1 and CDR2: SNHLY, FYNNEI. The V and J ends lost 5 bases and 4 bases, in that order; junction bases with no gene match: 10.

The genes are TRBV5-5 and TRBJ1-5; maybe TRBD1 (5 bases). In germline, CDR1 is SGHKS, CDR2 YYEKEE (reference sequence). The CDR3 is 15 residues long. Trimming removed 1 base from V and 0 bases from J, with 8 bases in between. CDR3 residues: CASSLPTDSNQPQHF. The CDR3 DNA reads as TGTGCCAGCAGCTTGCCGACAGATAGCAATCAGCCCCAGCATTTT.

The V call is TRBV5-1, the J call TRBJ2-2, with TRBD2 matching over 9 bases. Germline-derived CDR1 and CDR2 are SGHRS and YFSETQ. J was trimmed by 2 bases and V by 1 base; bases with no gene match: 0. The CDR3 runs to 15 residues. CDR3 sequence (DNA): TGCGCCAGCAGCTTGCTAGCGGGAAACACCGGGGAGCTGTTTTTT. Its protein is CASSLLAGNTGELFF.